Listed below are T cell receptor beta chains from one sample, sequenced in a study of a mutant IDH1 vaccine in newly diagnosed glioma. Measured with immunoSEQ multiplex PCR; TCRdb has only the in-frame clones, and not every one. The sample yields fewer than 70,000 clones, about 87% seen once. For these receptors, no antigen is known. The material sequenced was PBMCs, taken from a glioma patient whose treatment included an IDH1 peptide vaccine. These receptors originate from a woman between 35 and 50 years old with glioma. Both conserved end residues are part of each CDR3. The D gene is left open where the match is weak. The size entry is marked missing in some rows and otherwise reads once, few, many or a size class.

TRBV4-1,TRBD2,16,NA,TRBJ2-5,CASSQYPTSGQETQYF,TGCGCCAGCAGCCAATACCCGACTAGCGGACAAGAGACCCAGTACTTC
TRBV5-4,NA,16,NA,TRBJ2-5,CASSPLPGQYQETQYF,TGTGCCAGCAGCCCCCTACCTGGACAGTACCAAGAGACCCAGTACTTC
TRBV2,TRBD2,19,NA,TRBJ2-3,CASSESSGGDKLPTDTQYF,TGTGCCAGCAGTGAAAGTAGCGGGGGGGACAAGTTACCCACAGATACGCAGTATTTT
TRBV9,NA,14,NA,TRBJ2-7,CASSVMSGSYEQYF,TGTGCCAGCAGCGTAATGAGCGGCTCCTACGAGCAGTACTTC
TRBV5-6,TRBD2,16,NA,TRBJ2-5,CASSLTSHLGGETQYF,TGTGCCAGCAGCCTGACTAGCCACCTTGGGGGGGAGACCCAGTACTTC
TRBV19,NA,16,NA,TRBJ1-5,CASSIGRSNSNQPQHF,TGTGCCAGTAGTATCGGACGGAGCAATAGCAATCAGCCCCAGCATTTT
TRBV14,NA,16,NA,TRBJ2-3,CASSLGLGGTTDTQYF,TGTGCCAGCAGCCTAGGGCTGGGCGGGACGACAGATACGCAGTATTTT
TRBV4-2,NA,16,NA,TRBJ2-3,CASSLQAVLSTDTQYF,TGTGCCAGCAGCCTCCAGGCTGTTCTTAGCACAGATACGCAGTATTTT
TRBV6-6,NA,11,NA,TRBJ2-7,CASSLRYEQYF,TGTGCCAGCAGTCTACGGTACGAGCAGTACTTC
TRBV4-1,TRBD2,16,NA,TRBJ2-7,CASSLRLAGDSYEQYF,TGCGCCAGCAGCCTCCGACTAGCGGGAGACTCCTACGAGCAGTACTTC
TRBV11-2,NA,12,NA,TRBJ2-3,CASSWPGNTQYF,TGTGCCAGCAGCTGGCCAGGGAATACGCAGTATTTT
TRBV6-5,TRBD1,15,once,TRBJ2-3,CASSYKQGMIDTQYF,TGTGCCAGCAGTTATAAACAGGGGATGATAGATACGCAGTATTTT
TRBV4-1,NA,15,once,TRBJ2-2,CASSQAGVGTGELFF,TGCGCCAGCAGCCAAGCGGGGGTGGGCACCGGGGAGCTGTTTTTT
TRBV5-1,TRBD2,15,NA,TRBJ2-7,CASSLIGTSGAEQYF,TGCGCCAGCAGCTTGATCGGGACTAGTGGTGCCGAGCAGTACTTC
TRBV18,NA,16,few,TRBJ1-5,CASSPTTARSNQPQHF,TGTGCCAGCTCACCAACAACAGCCCGGAGCAATCAGCCCCAGCATTTT
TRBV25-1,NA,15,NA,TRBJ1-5,CASSEGGGSNQPQHF,TGTGCCAGCAGTGAAGGAGGCGGTAGCAATCAGCCCCAGCATTTT
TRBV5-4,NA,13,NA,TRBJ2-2,CASSGSRNRELFF,TGTGCCAGCAGCGGATCCAGGAACCGGGAGCTGTTTTTT
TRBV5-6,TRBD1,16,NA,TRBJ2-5,CASSSRTGVVLETQYF,TGTGCCAGCAGCTCTCGGACAGGGGTGGTTCTCGAGACCCAGTACTTC
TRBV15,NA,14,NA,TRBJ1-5,CATSRYNFNQPQHF,TGTGCCACCAGCAGATACAACTTCAATCAGCCCCAGCATTTT
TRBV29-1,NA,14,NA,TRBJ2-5,CSVDGRGVRETQYF,TGCAGCGTTGATGGCAGGGGCGTAAGGGAGACCCAGTACTTC
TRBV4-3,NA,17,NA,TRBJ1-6,CASSHSVGLGDNSPLHF,TGCGCCAGCAGCCATTCAGTGGGCTTGGGGGATAATTCACCCCTCCACTTT
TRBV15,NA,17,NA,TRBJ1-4,CATSRDLGTATNEKLFF,TGTGCCACCAGCAGAGATCTAGGTACAGCAACTAATGAAAAACTGTTTTTT